The sequence of this T cell receptor (beta chain) was determined in a study of T-cell memory formation after mild COVID-19. Study context: Among the donors, TCR clusters were largely specific to each donor. The study, taken as a whole, reports: Clones contracting over day 15 to 85 were CD4/CD8 balanced, with later expanders leaning CD4+. Confirmation was lacking for SARS-CoV-2 specificity of second-wave clones that peaked on day 37.

The CDR3 has 13 amino acids. The germline gives CDR1 GTSNPN, CDR2 SVGIG (reference sequence). Trimming pared 3 bases from V and 2 bases from J, leaving 10 bases between. TCRdb re-called the 5' RACE reads with MiXCR, one entry per CDR3 protein. In the table there are roughly 560,000 distinct CDR3 sequences, roughly 20% of which are singletons. On this clonotype: What it binds is unknown.

Sequencing used PBMCs or a T cell subset sorted from them (not recorded which). The chain employs TRBV30 and TRBJ2-5, with D unclear. The TCR was taken from an adult woman who had mild COVID-19 (a few samples of this study predate the infection). Cell type and time point are not known. The CDR3 nucleotides read TGTGCCTGGAGCACTTTAGGACAAGAGACCCAGTACTTC. Its translation is CAWSTLGQETQYF. The variable domain in full, with the rest retrieved from reference TRBV30 and TRBJ2-5, is SQTIHQWPATLVQPVGSPLSLECTVEGTSNPNLYWYRQAAGRGLQLLFYSVGIGQISSEVPQNLSASRPQDRQFILSSKKLLLSDSGFYLCAWSTLGQETQYFGPGTRLLVL.